This is a list of T cell receptor beta chains from one sample in a study of monozygotic twins with inflammatory bowel disease. TCRdb processed the 5' RACE reads again and assigns one entry to each CDR3 protein, with no DNA. The sample table includes about 380,000 distinct CDR3 sequences. What was sequenced was blood. The receptors stem from a human donor with ulcerative colitis or Crohn's disease, or a healthy co-twin of an affected twin (not recorded which). The CDR3 runs from the conserved cysteine through the conserved F or W. The order of the fields is V gene, J gene, CDR3 protein.

>TRBV12-3/TRBV12-4|TRBJ1-1
CASSRRTGGNTEAFF
>TRBV7-6|TRBJ2-2
CASRDREATGELFF
>TRBV3-1|TRBJ2-1
CASSHRRFAGAGDEQFF
>TRBV7-2|TRBJ1-5
CASSLVSQGNQPQHF
>TRBV7-3|TRBJ2-5
CASSPPGLPETQYF
>TRBV5-1|TRBJ2-5
CASTRDRGTGETQYF
>TRBV12-3/TRBV12-4|TRBJ1-5
CASSLGTGGGYQPQHF
>TRBV6-4|TRBJ2-2
CASSDRRGTDGELFF
>TRBV3-1|TRBJ1-6
CASSQPRQGLNSPLHF
>TRBV20-1|TRBJ2-7
CSAGGAGLFPYEQYF
>TRBV20-1|TRBJ1-3
CSARTGSGNTIYF
>TRBV19|TRBJ2-3
CASSTQGSTDTQYF
>TRBV6-2/TRBV6-3|TRBJ1-1
CASSYSKLRVNTEAFF
>TRBV24-1|TRBJ2-3
CATMARNTQYF
>TRBV7-2|TRBJ2-3
CASSRDVQSTNTQYF
>TRBV6-2/TRBV6-3|TRBJ1-1
CASSYWTTTSGEEAFF
>TRBV6-5|TRBJ2-7
CASSYSGQWGPYEQYF
>TRBV30|TRBJ2-1
CAWSLEEYNEQFF
>TRBV5-1|TRBJ2-1
CAGSSSQGALGGEQFF
>TRBV5-4|TRBJ1-3
CASSLDPGATHGTIYF
>TRBV4-1|TRBJ2-1
CASSQFNEQFF
>TRBV10-3|TRBJ2-1
CAIRQTSGGTDYNEQFF
>TRBV5-1|TRBJ2-5
CASSPDVFSGQETQYF
>TRBV7-8|TRBJ2-5
CASSLYGGSQETQYF
>TRBV6-6|TRBJ2-5
CASSGATYQETQYF
>TRBV4-1|TRBJ2-3
CASSQDPGASTDTQYF
>TRBV7-2|TRBJ2-1
CASSSSSGEYNEQFF
>TRBV5-1|TRBJ2-7
CASSLEGDHSYEQYF
>TRBV12-3/TRBV12-4|TRBJ1-5
CASRQGELNQPQHF
>TRBV12-3/TRBV12-4|TRBJ1-3
CASRSMDSYSGNTIYF
>TRBV4-3|TRBJ2-1
CASSPRTSGGAANEQFF
>TRBV2|TRBJ2-3
CASGERGDRAQYF
>TRBV4-1|TRBJ2-7
CASSQFLGTGTYEQYF
>TRBV5-1|TRBJ1-1
CASRSDRAGTNTEAFF
>TRBV20-1|TRBJ2-7
CSAQRGGSYEQYF
>TRBV7-2|TRBJ2-5
CASSGGASETQYF
>TRBV12-3/TRBV12-4|TRBJ2-5
CASSRTGSIEETQYF
>TRBV2|TRBJ2-7
CASSARVWTTYEQYF
>TRBV5-1|TRBJ2-1
CASSHGYGSYNEQFF
>TRBV27|TRBJ1-6
CASSLAGGSPLHF
>TRBV6-5|TRBJ2-7
CASSYSDGTYEQYF
>TRBV7-9|TRBJ2-7
CASSFEQGPYEQYF
>TRBV12-3/TRBV12-4|TRBJ2-3
CASSPSGGGQYF
>TRBV19|TRBJ1-4
CASSKTGAGTNEKLFF
>TRBV4-3|TRBJ2-2
CASSQDRNRRYTGELFF
>TRBV5-1|TRBJ1-1
CASSEDLRNTEAFF
>TRBV7-2|TRBJ2-7
CASSYQGQLYEQYF
>TRBV12-3/TRBV12-4|TRBJ1-2
CASSPLGQGYGYTF